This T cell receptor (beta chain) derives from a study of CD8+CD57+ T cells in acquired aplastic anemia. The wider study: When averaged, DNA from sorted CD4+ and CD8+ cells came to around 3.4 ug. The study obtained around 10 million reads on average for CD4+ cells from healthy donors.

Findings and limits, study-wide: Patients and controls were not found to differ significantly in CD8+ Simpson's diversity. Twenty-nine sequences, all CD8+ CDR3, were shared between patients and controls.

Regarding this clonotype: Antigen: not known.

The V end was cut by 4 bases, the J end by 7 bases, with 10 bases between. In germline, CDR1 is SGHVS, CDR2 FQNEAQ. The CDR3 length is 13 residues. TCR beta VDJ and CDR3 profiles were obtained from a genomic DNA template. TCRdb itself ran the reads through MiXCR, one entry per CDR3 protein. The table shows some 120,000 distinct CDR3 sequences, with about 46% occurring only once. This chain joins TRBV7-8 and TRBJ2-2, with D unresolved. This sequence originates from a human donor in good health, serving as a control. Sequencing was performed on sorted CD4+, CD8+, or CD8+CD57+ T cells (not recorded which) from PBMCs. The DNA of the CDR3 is TGTGCCAGCAGCTATAGGACGGTCGGGGAGCTGTTTTTT. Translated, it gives CASSYRTVGELFF.